This TCR beta chain emerged from a study of liver allograft versus peripheral blood T cells. Study details: Transplanted livers and recipients' peripheral blood had their T cell receptor repertoires compared.

As regards this clonotype: Antigen specificity is unknown.

Trimming stripped 6 bases from V and 5 bases from J, with 20 bases between. CDR1 and CDR2 (germline): SGDLS, YYNGEE. This CDR3 spans 15 amino acids. Findings of the study overall: Reports indicated that T cell receptor repertoires inside liver allografts differed from those in peripheral blood.

TCRdb recomputed calls from the reads with MiXCR, one row per CDR3 protein. The sample contains several thousand distinct CDR3 sequences, approximately 16% of which appear only once. The sequence was obtained from a human patient who had a liver transplant. Some T cells may be supplied by the graft donor. The J gene is TRBJ1-1, the V gene TRBV9; tentatively, D is TRBD1 (6 bases). The DNA of the CDR3 is TGTGCCAGCACCCTTGAGGGGGGGGCTTGGACTGAAGCTTTCTTT. It encodes CASTLEGGAWTEAFF.